This T cell receptor beta chain came from a study of control samples from healthy donors and cancer patients. Some clones are missing from TCRdb's copy, which holds only in-frame ones; the method was immunoSEQ multiplex PCR. The table has some 170,000 clones, roughly 94% seen once. After removal of 6 bases from V and 0 bases from J, the junction contained 3 bases not matched to a gene. CDR3 length equals 16 residues. The V gene's germline CDR1 is SGHAT and CDR2 FQNNGV. This sequence originates from a man aged 60-69 years with colorectal cancer. What was sequenced was PBMCs. V is TRBV11-2 and J is TRBJ2-6; 9 nucleotides match TRBD2. The CDR3 coding sequence is TGTGCCAGCAGGGTAGCGGGGGTCTCTGGGGCCAACGTCCTGACTTTC. Protein sequence: CASRVAGVSGANVLTF.